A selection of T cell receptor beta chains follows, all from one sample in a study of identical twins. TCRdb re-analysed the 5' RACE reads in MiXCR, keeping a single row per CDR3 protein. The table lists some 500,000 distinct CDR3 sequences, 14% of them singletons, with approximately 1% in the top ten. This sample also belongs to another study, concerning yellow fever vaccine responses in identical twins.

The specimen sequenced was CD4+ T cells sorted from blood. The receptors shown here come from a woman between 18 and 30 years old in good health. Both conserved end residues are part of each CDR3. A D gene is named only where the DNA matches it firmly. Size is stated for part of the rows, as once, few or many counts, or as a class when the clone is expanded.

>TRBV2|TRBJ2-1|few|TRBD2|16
TGTGCCAGCAGTCGGAACGCGGGAGAGGCCTCCAATGAGCAGTTCTTC
CASSRNAGEASNEQFF
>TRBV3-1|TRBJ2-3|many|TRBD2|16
TGTGCCAGCAGAAAAGGCGCGGGGGGTGGTACAGATACGCAGTATTTT
CASRKGAGGGTDTQYF
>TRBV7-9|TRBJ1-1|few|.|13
TGTGCCAGCAGCTTATCTGAGAGGACTGAAGCTTTCTTT
CASSLSERTEAFF
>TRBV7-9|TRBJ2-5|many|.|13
TGTGCCAGCAGCCTGGGAAAGGGGGAGACCCAGTACTTC
CASSLGKGETQYF
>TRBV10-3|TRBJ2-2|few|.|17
TGTGCCATCAGTGAGGGCCTTCTAGCGCGGAACACCGGGGAGCTGTTTTTT
CAISEGLLARNTGELFF
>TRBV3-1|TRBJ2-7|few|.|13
TGTGCCAGCAGCCGGTCCGGGACCCCCGAGCAGTACTTC
CASSRSGTPEQYF
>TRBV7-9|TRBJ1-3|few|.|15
TGTGCCAGCAGCTACGGGACCCGGGGAGGAAACACCATATATTTT
CASSYGTRGGNTIYF
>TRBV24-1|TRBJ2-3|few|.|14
TGTGCCACCAGTGATCCCGGGACGGTTAATACGCAGTATTTT
CATSDPGTVNTQYF
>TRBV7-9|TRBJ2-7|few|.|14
TGTGCCAGCAGCTTAGCCAGGAGCTCCTACGAGCAGTACTTC
CASSLARSSYEQYF
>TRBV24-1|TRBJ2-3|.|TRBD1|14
TGTGCCACCTCGGACAGGACTAGCACAGATACGCAGTATTTT
CATSDRTSTDTQYF
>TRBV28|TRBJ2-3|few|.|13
TGTGCCACCCTCCCCGGGATCACAGATACGCAGTATTTT
CATLPGITDTQYF
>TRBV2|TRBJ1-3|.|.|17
TGTGCCAGCAGTGGAATTCGGAGGTCCTCCTCTGGAAACACCATATATTTT
CASSGIRRSSSGNTIYF
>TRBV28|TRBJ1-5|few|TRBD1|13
TGTGCCAGCAGTTTCAGGGGGTCTGGGCCCCAGCATTTT
CASSFRGSGPQHF
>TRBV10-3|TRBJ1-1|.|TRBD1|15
TGTGCCATCAGTGAGGGGGGACAGGTGGGCACTGAAGCTTTCTTT
CAISEGGQVGTEAFF
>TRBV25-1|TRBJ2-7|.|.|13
TGTGCCAGAACACGGGACGGCTCCTACGAGCAGTACTTC
CARTRDGSYEQYF
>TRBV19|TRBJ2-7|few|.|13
TGTGCCAGTAGACCAGTGTGGGACCACGAGCAGTACTTC
CASRPVWDHEQYF
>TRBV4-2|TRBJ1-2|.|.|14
TGTGCCAGCAGCCCGACAGCTTTTGGCTATGGCTACACCTTC
CASSPTAFGYGYTF
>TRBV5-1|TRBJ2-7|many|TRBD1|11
TGCGCCAGCTCGACAGGGCCCGAGCAGTACTTC
CASSTGPEQYF
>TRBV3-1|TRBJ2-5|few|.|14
TGTGCCAGCAGCCCGAATGAGGGCTTAAAGACCCAGTACTTC
CASSPNEGLKTQYF
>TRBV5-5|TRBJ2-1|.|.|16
TGTGCCAGCATCAGAGGTACCTGGAACTCCTACAATGAGCAGTTCTTC
CASIRGTWNSYNEQFF
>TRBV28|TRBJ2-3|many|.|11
TGTGCCAGCAGCGTAGAGGATACGCAGTATTTT
CASSVEDTQYF
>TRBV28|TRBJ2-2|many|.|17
TGTGCCAGCAGTGGGCTAACCCAGGGGAGGAAGACCGGGGAGCTGTTTTTT
CASSGLTQGRKTGELFF
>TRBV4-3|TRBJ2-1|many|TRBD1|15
TGCGCCAGCAGCCGCTCCGGGACAGGCTACAATGAGCAGTTCTTC
CASSRSGTGYNEQFF
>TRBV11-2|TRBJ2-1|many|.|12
TGTGCCAGCAGATCGAGGGGGGATGAGCAGTTCTTC
CASRSRGDEQFF
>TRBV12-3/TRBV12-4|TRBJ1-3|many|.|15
TGTGCCAGCAGTTTAGAAGGTGGGCCTGGAAACACCATATATTTT
CASSLEGGPGNTIYF
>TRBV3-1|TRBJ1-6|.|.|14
TGTGCCAGCAGCCAAGTGAGTGGTAATTCACCCCTCCACTTT
CASSQVSGNSPLHF
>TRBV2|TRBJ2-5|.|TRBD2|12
TGTGCCAGCGGTAGCGGGACAGAGACCCAGTACTTC
CASGSGTETQYF
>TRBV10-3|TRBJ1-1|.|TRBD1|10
TGTGCCAACGGGACAGGAAAAGCTTTCTTT
CANGTGKAFF
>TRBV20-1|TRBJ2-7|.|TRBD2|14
TGCAGTCTCTCCGGTGGTCGGGGGGCCTACGAGCAGTACTTC
CSLSGGRGAYEQYF
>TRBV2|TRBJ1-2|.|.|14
TGTGCCAGCAGTGAATGGTTAGAGGTTGGCGGCTACACCTTC
CASSEWLEVGGYTF
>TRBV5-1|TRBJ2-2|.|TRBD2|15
TGCGCCAGCAATCAGCTAGCGGGGGCTCCCGGGGAGCTGTTTTTT
CASNQLAGAPGELFF
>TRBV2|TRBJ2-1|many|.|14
TGTGCCAGCAGTGAGTTGCTAGAAGTGAGCGAGCAGTTCTTC
CASSELLEVSEQFF
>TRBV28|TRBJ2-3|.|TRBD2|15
TGTGCCAGCAGTCCAGCGGGAGGGGCCACAGATACGCAGTATTTT
CASSPAGGATDTQYF
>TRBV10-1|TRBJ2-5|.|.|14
TGCGCCAGCAGCGACAGTCGGGAGCGGGAGACCCAGTACTTC
CASSDSRERETQYF
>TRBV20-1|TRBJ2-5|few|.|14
TGCAGTGCTGAGCCGGCTGTGGGCCAAGAGACCCAGTACTTC
CSAEPAVGQETQYF
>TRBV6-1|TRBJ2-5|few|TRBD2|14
TGTGCCAGCGGTGTAGCGGGGGTTTTGGAGACCCAGTACTTC
CASGVAGVLETQYF
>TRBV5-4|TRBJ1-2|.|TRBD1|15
TGTGCCAGCAGCCCCACTGGGGGACAGCTCTATGGCTACACCTTC
CASSPTGGQLYGYTF
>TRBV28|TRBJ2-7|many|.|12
TGTGCCAGCCTCCGGGACAACTACGAGCAGTACTTC
CASLRDNYEQYF
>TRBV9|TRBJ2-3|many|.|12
TGTGCCAGCAGCGCCAGCTTTGGTACGCAGTATTTT
CASSASFGTQYF
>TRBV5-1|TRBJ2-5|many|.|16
TGCGCCAGCAGCCCAGTTCCAGCGCAGGGCAGGCAGACCCAGTACTTC
CASSPVPAQGRQTQYF
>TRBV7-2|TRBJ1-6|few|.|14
TGTGCCAGCAGCCCGCGTTTGGGTGTGTCACCCCTCCACTTT
CASSPRLGVSPLHF
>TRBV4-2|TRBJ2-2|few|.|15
TGTGCCAGCAGCCAAGATATTGGCTTCACCGGGGAGCTGTTTTTT
CASSQDIGFTGELFF
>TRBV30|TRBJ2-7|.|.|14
TGTGCCTGGGCCACGGACAGCTACTCCTACGAGCAGTACTTC
CAWATDSYSYEQYF
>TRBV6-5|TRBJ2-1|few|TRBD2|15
TGTGCCAGCAGTTACTCGGGACTAGCGGCCCATGAGCAGTTCTTC
CASSYSGLAAHEQFF
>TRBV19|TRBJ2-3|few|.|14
TGTGCCAGTAGCCTCGGGACTTTCACAGATACGCAGTATTTT
CASSLGTFTDTQYF
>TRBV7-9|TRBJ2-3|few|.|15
TGTGCCAGCAGTATCGCCGCAGGGACCACAGATACGCAGTATTTT
CASSIAAGTTDTQYF
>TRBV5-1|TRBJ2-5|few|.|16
TGCGCCAGCAGCTTGACTCCCCAGAGAGAACAAGAGACCCAGTACTTC
CASSLTPQREQETQYF
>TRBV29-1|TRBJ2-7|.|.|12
TGCAGCGTTGAAAGGGATGCCCACGAGCAGTACTTC
CSVERDAHEQYF
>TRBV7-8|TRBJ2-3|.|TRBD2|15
TGTGCCAGCAGCCCTATTAGCGGGGGGGCCCGTACGCAGTATTTT
CASSPISGGARTQYF
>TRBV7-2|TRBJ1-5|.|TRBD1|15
TGTGCCAGCAGCATCCGACAGGGGGGAGTACAGCCCCAGCATTTT
CASSIRQGGVQPQHF
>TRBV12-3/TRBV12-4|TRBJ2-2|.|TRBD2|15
TGTGCCGATGGCCCCAACACGGGAGGAACCGGGGAGCTGTTTTTT
CADGPNTGGTGELFF